This T cell receptor (beta chain) was sequenced during a study of blood T cell repertoires in COVID-19. Study-wide context: Sites in the United States, Italy and Spain provided acute and convalescent COVID-19 samples. T cells, B-cell-depleted T cells, or PBMCs supplied cDNA or gDNA.

In the study's own analysis: Amplifying reference gene primers gave estimates of nucleated cell counts. Method: immunoSEQ multiplex PCR; TCRdb's copy keeps in-frame clones and lacks some. The DNA gave D and trimming, while V, J and clone size come from that table. The sample lists some 200,000 clones; roughly 81% were seen once. The CDR3 is made up of 14 amino acids. The germline V gene encodes CDR1 MDHEN and CDR2 SYDVKM. The V end lost 7 bases, the J end lost 0 bases, and 11 bases lay between the germline ends. The receptor was derived from a man in his fifties or sixties who had recovered from COVID-19. Sequenced sample: peripheral blood. The V gene is TRBV28, the J gene TRBJ2-3; unclear D gene. The DNA of the CDR3 is TGTGCCAGCACAAGGAGTCCTAGCACAGATACGCAGTATTTT. Protein product: CASTRSPSTDTQYF. The entire variable domain, with the rest obtained from reference TRBV28 and TRBJ2-3, is as follows: DVKVTQSSRYLVKRTGEKVFLECVQDMDHENMFWYRQDPGLGLRLIYFSYDVKMKEKGDIPEGYSVSREKKERFSLILESASTNQTSMYLCASTRSPSTDTQYFGPGTRLTVL.